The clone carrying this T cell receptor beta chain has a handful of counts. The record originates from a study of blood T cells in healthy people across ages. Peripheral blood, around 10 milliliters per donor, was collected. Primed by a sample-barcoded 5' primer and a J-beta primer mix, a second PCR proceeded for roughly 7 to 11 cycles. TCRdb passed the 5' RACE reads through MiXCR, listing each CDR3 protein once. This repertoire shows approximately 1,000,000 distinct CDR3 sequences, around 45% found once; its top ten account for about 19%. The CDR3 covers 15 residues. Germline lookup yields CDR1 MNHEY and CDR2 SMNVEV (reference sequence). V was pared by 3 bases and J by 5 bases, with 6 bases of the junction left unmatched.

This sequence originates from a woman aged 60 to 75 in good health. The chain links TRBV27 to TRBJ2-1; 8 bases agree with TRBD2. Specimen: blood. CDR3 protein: CASSLPGGPDNEQFF. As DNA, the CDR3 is TGTGCCAGCAGTTTGCCGGGAGGGCCCGACAATGAGCAGTTCTTC.